This T cell receptor (beta chain) came from a study of beta chain features in type 1 diabetes. The whole isolated RNA underwent reverse transcription, so sequencing captured expressed TCRB transcripts. Profiled with immunoSEQ multiplex PCR; TCRdb holds only in-frame clones, not every one. The sample lists approximately 15,000 clones; around 69% were seen once. Worth noting for this clone: Its antigen remains unidentified.

A CD45RO/CCR7/CD25/CD127/CD95/CD27 panel sorted naive, central memory, regulatory and stem cell-like memory CD4+ cells. Sorted populations were all over 95% pure. Germline V CDR1 and CDR2: LNHDA, SQIVND (reference sequence). Trimming took 1 base from V and 0 from J, leaving 13 bases between them. This CDR3 comprises 17 residues. General study findings and limits: Any role of HLA type in TCRB rearrangement remained unresolved here. TCRB CDR3s were moderately but significantly shorter in Type 1 diabetes patients in all four CD4+ subsets. A closer apparent resemblance between naive, central memory and Treg TCRB repertoires was seen in patients than in healthy donors.

J is TRBJ1-5 and V is TRBV19; tentatively, D is TRBD1 (5 bases). This sequence originates from a woman between 18 and 29 years old with type 1 diabetes. Sample: stem cell memory CD4+ T cells from blood. CDR3 region: CASSIVNAGYSNQPQHF. The CDR3 DNA follows: TGTGCCAGTAGTATAGTTAACGCAGGGTATAGCAATCAGCCCCAGCATTTT.